The clone carrying this TCR beta chain was detected only a few times. Profiling relied on immunoSEQ multiplex PCR, and the TCRdb table lists in-frame clones only, not all of them. The sample carries 70,000 or so clones, roughly 93% recorded once. The data derive from a study of lymphopenia after photon versus proton radiotherapy. The starting material was peripheral blood, obtained from a patient treated with photon-based radiotherapy. The clonotype was recovered from a woman in her 70s with pancreatic cancer.

Here the CDR3 reads CASSSYGDTQYF. In nucleotides, the CDR3 is TGCGCCAGCAGTTCATACGGAGATACGCAGTATTTT. The rearrangement links TRBV4-1 to TRBJ2-3; D not resolved. Trimming removed 6 bases at V and 5 bases at J, with 9 bases between. Per germline, CDR1 MGHRA and CDR2 YSYEKL. This CDR3 region has 12 residues.